One and the same sample provided the 11 T cell receptor beta chains below, sequenced in a study of PD-L1 blockade in urothelial cancer (dated by TCRdb to the late 2010s). The time point label here, explained by the study, means: pretreatment peripheral blood. Receptor libraries were prepared by the immunoSEQ multiplex PCR assay. Entries here come from immuneACCESS through TCRdb and include only in-frame sequences with V and J called. Some clones fail to appear in such tables; in the studies checked, an unresolved V gene covers under half of the shortfall, and the cause of the remainder is unknown. For this sample there are about 57,000 clones; around 81% appear just once. The top ten constitute around 5.4% of the sample. Source: PBMCs, taken around atezolizumab (anti-PD-L1) treatment. These receptors were collected from a man aged 70-80 years with urothelial cancer.

This chain joins TRBV6-1 and TRBJ1-1; D is unclear. The germline V gene encodes CDR1 MNHNS and CDR2 SASEGT. The CDR3 consists of 10 residues. Trimming removed 6 bases at V and 7 bases at J, with 6 bases between. The CDR3: CASRGGEAFF. In DNA, the CDR3 is TGTGCCAGCAGGGGAGGTGAAGCTTTCTTT.

The V call is TRBV10-3, the J call TRBJ2-3, with 12 bases lining up with TRBD2. This CDR3 is built from 16 residues. J lost 2 bases, V lost 6 bases, and 6 bases had no gene match. In germline, CDR1 is ENHRY, CDR2 SYGVKD. The CDR3 DNA reads as TGTGCCATCAGAAATGGACTAGCGGGACACACAGATACGCAGTATTTT. Translated, it gives CAIRNGLAGHTDTQYF.

The genes are TRBV28 and TRBJ2-7, with a tentative D call TRBD1 (5 bases). Germline V gives CDR1 MDHEN, CDR2 SYDVKM. Trimming left V 6 bases short and J 0 bases short, with 12 bases between. The CDR3 is made up of 14 amino acids. The CDR3 here is CASSSIGHSYEQYF. CDR3 DNA sequence: TGTGCCAGCAGCTCGATCGGACACTCCTACGAGCAGTACTTC. The entire variable domain, with the rest obtained from reference TRBV28 and TRBJ2-7, is as follows: DVKVTQSSRYLVKRTGEKVFLECVQDMDHENMFWYRQDPGLGLRLIYFSYDVKMKEKGDIPEGYSVSREKKERFSLILESASTNQTSMYLCASSSIGHSYEQYFGPGTRLTVT.

V is TRBV5-1 and J is TRBJ2-1; D is unresolved. Germline V lookup: CDR1 SGHRS, CDR2 YFSETQ. The germline V and J ends were trimmed by 1 base and 7 bases, with 9 bases remaining between them. The CDR3 extends over 13 amino acids. Here the CDR3 reads CASSLPRENEQFF. CDR3 nucleotides: TGCGCCAGCAGCTTGCCTAGAGAGAATGAGCAGTTCTTC.

The CDR3 bases are TGTGCCAGCAGCCCGACAGGGGGGAGTGAAAAACTGTTTTTT. This gives the protein CASSPTGGSEKLFF. The genes are TRBV5-6 and TRBJ1-4, with TRBD1 matching 9 bases. Germline assignment: CDR1 SGHDT and CDR2 YYEEEE. V lost 4 bases to trimming and J lost 7 bases; unmatched junction nucleotides: 5. This CDR3 is built from 14 residues.

The rearrangement uses TRBV10-3 and TRBJ2-3, with a possible D match to TRBD2 (6 bases). V lost 3 bases and J 10 bases, leaving 17 bases between the germline ends. The CDR3 contains 14 residues. Per germline, CDR1 ENHRY and CDR2 SYGVKD. The chain's CDR3 is CAISDLRERRAQYF. CDR3 nucleotides: TGTGCCATCAGTGATTTAAGGGAACGGAGGGCGCAGTATTTT.

This sequence joins TRBV6-5 and TRBJ1-1; no reliable D call. The CDR3 extends over 13 amino acids. Trimming stripped 2 bases from V and 0 bases from J, with 4 bases between. Germline-derived CDR1 and CDR2 are MNHEY and SVGAGI. For the CDR3, the DNA is TGTGCCAGCAGTTACCGTGTGAACACTGAAGCTTTCTTT. This gives the protein CASSYRVNTEAFF.

V usage is TRBV29-1 and J usage is TRBJ2-1, with a possible D match to TRBD2 (6 bases). This CDR3 has 13 residues. V shed 4 bases and J shed 12 bases, with 19 bases lying between them. Germline CDR1 and CDR2: SQVTM and ANQGSEA. In DNA form, the CDR3 reads TGCAGCGTTGCCCGCGGGCCGGGGGAGGTGCAGTTCTTC. It yields the protein CSVARGPGEVQFF.

The V and J genes are TRBV10-3 and TRBJ2-7; 11 bases line up with TRBD2. The J segment lost 2 bases and the V segment lost 6 bases, leaving 3 bases of the junction unmatched. The CDR3 totals 14 residues. Germline CDR1 reads ENHRY; CDR2 reads SYGVKD. CDR3 in amino acids: CAIRGLADTYEQYF. For the CDR3, the DNA is TGTGCCATCAGGGGACTAGCGGACACCTACGAGCAGTACTTC.

V gene TRBV6-1 combines with J gene TRBJ1-5; D is undetermined. V dropped 0 bases and J dropped 5 bases, with 8 bases sitting between them. The CDR3 spans 14 residues. Per germline, CDR1 MNHNS and CDR2 SASEGT. CDR3 amino acids: CASSEASDYQPQHF. CDR3 sequence (DNA): TGTGCCAGCAGTGAAGCCTCAGACTATCAGCCCCAGCATTTT.

The rearrangement links TRBV5-6 to TRBJ1-1; 9 bases are shared with TRBD1. The ends lost 1 base at V and 2 bases at J; junction bases unmatched: 6. Looked up from germline, CDR1 is SGHDT and CDR2 is YYEEEE. This CDR3 is built from 16 residues. This CDR3 is CASSLYGTGRNTEAFF. The CDR3 region has the DNA TGTGCCAGCAGCTTGTATGGGACAGGGAGAAACACTGAAGCTTTCTTT.